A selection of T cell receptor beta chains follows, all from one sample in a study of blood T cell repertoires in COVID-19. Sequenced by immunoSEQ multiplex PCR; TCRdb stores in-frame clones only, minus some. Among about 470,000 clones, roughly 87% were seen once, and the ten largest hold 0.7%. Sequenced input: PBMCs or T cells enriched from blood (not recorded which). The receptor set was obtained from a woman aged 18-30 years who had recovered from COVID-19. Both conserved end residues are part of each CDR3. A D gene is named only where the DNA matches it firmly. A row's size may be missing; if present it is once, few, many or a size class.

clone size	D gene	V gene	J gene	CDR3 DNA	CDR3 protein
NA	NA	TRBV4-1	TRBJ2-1	TGCGCCAGCAGCCCCACACCTCCCCCAGGGGTCGATGAGCAGTTCTTC	CASSPTPPPGVDEQFF
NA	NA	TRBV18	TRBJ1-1	TGTGCCAGCTCTTTTGCGGACAGCCGGAACACTGAAGCTTTCTTT	CASSFADSRNTEAFF
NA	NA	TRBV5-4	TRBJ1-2	TGTGCCAGCAGCGTGGGACTATCGGAAAGCTACACCTTC	CASSVGLSESYTF
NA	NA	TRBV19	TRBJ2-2	TGTGCCAGTAGCCCGGACTACGACACCGGGGAGCTGTTTTTT	CASSPDYDTGELFF
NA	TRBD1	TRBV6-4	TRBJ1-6	TGTGCCAGCAGGGGGACAGGGGATTCACCCCTCCACTTT	CASRGTGDSPLHF
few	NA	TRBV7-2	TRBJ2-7	TGTGCCAGCAGCCTAGGACTGCCCCCCTACGAGCAGTACTTC	CASSLGLPPYEQYF
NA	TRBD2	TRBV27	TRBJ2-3	TGTGCCAGCAGTGCACAGACTAGCGGGGGGGCGGATACGCAGTATTTT	CASSAQTSGGADTQYF
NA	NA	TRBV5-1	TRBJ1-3	TGCGCCAGCAGCCTGGGGCCCTCCGGGACTGAAAACACCATATATTTT	CASSLGPSGTENTIYF
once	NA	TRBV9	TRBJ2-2	TGTGCCAGCAGCGCTCCTTCGCACATCGGCACCGGAGTCGGGGAGCTGTTTTTT	CASSAPSHIGTGVGELFF
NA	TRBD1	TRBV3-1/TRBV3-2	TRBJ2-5	TGTGCCAGCAGCCCCGGACAGGGGAACTGGGCGGAGACCCAGTACTTC	CASSPGQGNWAETQYF
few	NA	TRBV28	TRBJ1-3	TGTGCCAGCAGCCCCGTGTTTGGGGGGGGTGGAAACACCATATATTTT	CASSPVFGGGGNTIYF
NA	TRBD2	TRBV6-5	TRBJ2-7	TGTGCCAGCAGGCTGACTAGCGGGGGCTACGAGCAGTACTTC	CASRLTSGGYEQYF
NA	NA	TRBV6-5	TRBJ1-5	TGTGCCACTCAACTGGGACACTCATTTCAGCCCCAGCATTTT	CATQLGHSFQPQHF
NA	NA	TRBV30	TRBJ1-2	TGTGCCTGGAGTGTAGGGGGTAGGGATGGCTACACCTTC	CAWSVGGRDGYTF
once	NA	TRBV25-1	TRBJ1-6	TGTGCCAGCAGTGAGCGGGGGGCCAGGGACTCACCCCTCCACTTT	CASSERGARDSPLHF
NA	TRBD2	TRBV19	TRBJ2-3	TGTGCCAGTAGTATTGGAGCGGGGGGCACAGATACGCAGTATTTT	CASSIGAGGTDTQYF
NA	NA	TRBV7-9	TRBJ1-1	TGTGCCAGCAGCCATGAGGTGACTGAAGCTTTCTTT	CASSHEVTEAFF
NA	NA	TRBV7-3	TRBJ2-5	TGTGCCAGCAGCTTAAATGGCGGGTCGGAAGAGACCCAGTACTTC	CASSLNGGSEETQYF
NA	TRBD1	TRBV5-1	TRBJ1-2	TGCGCCAGCAGCGCCGACAGGGGGAATGGCTACACCTTC	CASSADRGNGYTF
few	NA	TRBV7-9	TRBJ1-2	TGTGCCAGCAGCTTGGGTCAGGGGGGCTACACCTTC	CASSLGQGGYTF
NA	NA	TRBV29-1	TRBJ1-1	TGCAGCGTTGTAGGGGATCACACTGAAGCTTTCTTT	CSVVGDHTEAFF
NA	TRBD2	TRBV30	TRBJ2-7	TGTGCCTGGAGTGTTGGGGGGGGGACGAACGAGCAGTACTTC	CAWSVGGGTNEQYF